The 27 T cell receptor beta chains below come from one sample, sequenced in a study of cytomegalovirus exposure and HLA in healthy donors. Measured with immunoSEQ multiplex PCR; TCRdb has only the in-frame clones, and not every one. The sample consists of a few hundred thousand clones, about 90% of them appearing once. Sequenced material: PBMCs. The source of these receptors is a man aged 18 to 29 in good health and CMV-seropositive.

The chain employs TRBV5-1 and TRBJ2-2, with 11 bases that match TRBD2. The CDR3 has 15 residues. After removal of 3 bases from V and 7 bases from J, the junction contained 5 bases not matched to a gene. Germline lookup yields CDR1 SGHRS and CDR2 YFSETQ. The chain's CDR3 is CASSYSSGRYGELFF. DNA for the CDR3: TGCGCCAGCAGCTACTCTAGCGGGAGGTACGGGGAGCTGTTTTTT. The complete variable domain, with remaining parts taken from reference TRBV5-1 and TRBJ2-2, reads KAGVTQTPRYLIKTRGQQVTLSCSPISGHRSVSWYQQTPGQGLQFLFEYFSETQRNKGNFPGRFSGRQFSNSRSEMNVSTLELGDSALYLCASSYSSGRYGELFFGEGSRLTVL.

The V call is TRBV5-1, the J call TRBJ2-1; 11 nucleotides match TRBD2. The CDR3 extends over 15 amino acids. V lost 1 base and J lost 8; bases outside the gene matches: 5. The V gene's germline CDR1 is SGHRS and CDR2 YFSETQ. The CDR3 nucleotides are TGCGCCAGCAGCTTGTCCGGGACTAGCGGTGATGAGCAGTTCTTC. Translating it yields CASSLSGTSGDEQFF.

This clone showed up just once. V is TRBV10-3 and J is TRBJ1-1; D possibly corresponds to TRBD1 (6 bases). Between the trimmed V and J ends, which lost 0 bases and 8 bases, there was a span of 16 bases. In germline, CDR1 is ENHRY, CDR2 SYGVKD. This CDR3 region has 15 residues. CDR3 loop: CAISESFTGKGEAFF. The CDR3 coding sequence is TGTGCCATCAGTGAGTCTTTTACAGGGAAGGGAGAAGCTTTCTTT.

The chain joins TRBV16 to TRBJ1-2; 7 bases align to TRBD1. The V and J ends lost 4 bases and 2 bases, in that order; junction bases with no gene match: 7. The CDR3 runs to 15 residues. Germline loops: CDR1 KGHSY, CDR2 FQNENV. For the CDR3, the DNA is TGTGCCAGCAGCCCCGCGGCCAGGGGGAACTATGGCTACACCTTC. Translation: CASSPAARGNYGYTF.

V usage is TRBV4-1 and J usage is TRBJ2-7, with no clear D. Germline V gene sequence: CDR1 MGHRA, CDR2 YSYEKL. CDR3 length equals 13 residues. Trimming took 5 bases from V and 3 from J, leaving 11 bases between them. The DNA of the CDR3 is TGCGCCAGCAGCTATGAAAGAGGCTACGAGCAGTACTTC. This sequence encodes CASSYERGYEQYF.

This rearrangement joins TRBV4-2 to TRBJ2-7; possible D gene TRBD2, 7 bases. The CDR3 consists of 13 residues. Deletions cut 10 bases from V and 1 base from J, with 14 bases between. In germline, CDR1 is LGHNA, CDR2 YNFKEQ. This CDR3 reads CATSGGNSYEQYF. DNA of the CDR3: TGTGCCACCTCGGGGGGCAATTCCTACGAGCAGTACTTC.

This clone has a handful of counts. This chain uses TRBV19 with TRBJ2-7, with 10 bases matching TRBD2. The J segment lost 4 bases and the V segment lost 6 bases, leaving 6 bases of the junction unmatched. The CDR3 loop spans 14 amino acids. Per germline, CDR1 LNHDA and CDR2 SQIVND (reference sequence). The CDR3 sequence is CASSEAGGRYEQYF. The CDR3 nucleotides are TGTGCCAGTAGCGAAGCGGGAGGGAGATACGAGCAGTACTTC.

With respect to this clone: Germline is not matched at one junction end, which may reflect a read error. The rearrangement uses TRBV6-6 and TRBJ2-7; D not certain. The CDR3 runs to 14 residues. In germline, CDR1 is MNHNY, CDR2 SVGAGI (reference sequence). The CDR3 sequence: CASGYSPGSYEQYF. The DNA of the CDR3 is TGTGCCAGCGGTTACTCACCTGGCTCCTACGAGCAGTACTTC.

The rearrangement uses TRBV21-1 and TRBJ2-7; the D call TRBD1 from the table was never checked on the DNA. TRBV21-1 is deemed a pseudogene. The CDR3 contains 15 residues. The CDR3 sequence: CASSKIERGNYEQYF. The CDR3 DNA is TGTGCCAGCAGCAAGATAGAAAGGGGGAACTACGAGCAGTACTTC.

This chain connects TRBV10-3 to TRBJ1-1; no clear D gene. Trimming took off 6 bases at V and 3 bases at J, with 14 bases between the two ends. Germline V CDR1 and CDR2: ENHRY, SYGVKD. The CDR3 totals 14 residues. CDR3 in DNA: TGTGCCATCAGAGGCCTTACGCGGCACACTGAAGCTTTCTTT. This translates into CAIRGLTRHTEAFF.

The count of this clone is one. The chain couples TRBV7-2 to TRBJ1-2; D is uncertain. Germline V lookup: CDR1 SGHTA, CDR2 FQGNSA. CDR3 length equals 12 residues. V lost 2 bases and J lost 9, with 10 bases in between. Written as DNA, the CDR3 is TGTGCCAGCAGCTTAACAGACTTAAGCTACACCTTC. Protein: CASSLTDLSYTF.

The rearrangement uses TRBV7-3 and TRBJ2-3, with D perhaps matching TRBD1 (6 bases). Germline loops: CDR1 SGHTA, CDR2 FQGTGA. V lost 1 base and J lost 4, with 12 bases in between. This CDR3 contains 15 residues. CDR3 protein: CASSLKAGAPDTQYF. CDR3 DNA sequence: TGTGCCAGCAGCTTAAAGGCAGGGGCCCCAGATACGCAGTATTTT.

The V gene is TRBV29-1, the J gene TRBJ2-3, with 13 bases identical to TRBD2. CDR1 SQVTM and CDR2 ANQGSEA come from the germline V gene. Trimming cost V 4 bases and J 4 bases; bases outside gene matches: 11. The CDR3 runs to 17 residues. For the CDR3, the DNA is TGCAGCGTTGGGGGACTAGCGGGGCTCTTCCTGTCAGATACGCAGTATTTT. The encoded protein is CSVGGLAGLFLSDTQYF.

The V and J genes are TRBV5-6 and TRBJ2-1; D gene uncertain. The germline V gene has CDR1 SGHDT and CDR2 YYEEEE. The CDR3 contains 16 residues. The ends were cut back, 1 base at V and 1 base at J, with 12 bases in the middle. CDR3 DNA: TGTGCCAGCAGCTTGTTAACGGGCGGATCCTACAATGAGCAGTTCTTC. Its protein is CASSLLTGGSYNEQFF.

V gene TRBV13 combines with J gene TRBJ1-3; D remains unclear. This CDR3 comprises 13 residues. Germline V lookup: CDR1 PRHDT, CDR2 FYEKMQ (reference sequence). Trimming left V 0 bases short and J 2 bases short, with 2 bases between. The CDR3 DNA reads TGTGCCAGCAGCTTAGGGGCTGGAAACACCATATATTTT. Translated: CASSLGAGNTIYF.

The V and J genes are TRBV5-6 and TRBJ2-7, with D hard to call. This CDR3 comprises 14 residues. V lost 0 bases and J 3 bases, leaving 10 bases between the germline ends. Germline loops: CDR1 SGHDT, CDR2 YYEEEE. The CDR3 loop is CASSLGQVIYEQYF. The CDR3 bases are TGTGCCAGCAGCTTGGGGCAGGTGATCTACGAGCAGTACTTC.

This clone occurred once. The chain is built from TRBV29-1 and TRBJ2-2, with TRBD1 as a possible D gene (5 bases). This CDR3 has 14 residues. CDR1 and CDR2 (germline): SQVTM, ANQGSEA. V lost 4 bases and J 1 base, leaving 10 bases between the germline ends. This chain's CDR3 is CSVGSRVNTGELFF. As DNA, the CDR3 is TGCAGCGTTGGTAGCAGGGTGAACACCGGGGAGCTGTTTTTT.

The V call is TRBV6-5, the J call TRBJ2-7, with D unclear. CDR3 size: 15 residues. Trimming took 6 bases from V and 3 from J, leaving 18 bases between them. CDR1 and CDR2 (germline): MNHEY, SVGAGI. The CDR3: CASRSSLVDGYEQYF. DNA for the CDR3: TGTGCCAGCAGGTCCAGCCTCGTAGATGGCTACGAGCAGTACTTC.

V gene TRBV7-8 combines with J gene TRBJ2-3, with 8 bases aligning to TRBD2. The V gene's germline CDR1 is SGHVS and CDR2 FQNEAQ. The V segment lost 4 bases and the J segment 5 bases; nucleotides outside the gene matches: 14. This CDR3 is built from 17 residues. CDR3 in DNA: TGTGCCAGCAGCTCCTTTCTAGCGGGTAATATGGGAGATACGCAGTATTTT. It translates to CASSSFLAGNMGDTQYF. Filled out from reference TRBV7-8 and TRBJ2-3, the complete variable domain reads GAGVSQSPRYKVAKRGQDVALRCDPISGHVSLFWYQQALGQGPEFLTYFQNEAQLDKSGLPSDRFFAERPEGSVSTLKIQRTQQEDSAVYLCASSSFLAGNMGDTQYFGPGTRLTVL.

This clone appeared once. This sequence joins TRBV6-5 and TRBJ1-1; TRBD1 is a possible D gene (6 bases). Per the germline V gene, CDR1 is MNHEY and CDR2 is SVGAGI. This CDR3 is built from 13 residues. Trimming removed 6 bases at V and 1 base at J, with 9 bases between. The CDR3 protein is CASSHRENTEAFF. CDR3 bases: TGTGCCAGCAGCCACAGGGAGAACACTGAAGCTTTCTTT.

The CDR3 DNA follows: TGTGCCAGTAGTATTGGGCCACAGGGCTACGAGCAGTACTTC. Translated, it gives CASSIGPQGYEQYF. V and J are TRBV19 and TRBJ2-7; D might be TRBD1 (6 bases). The germline CDR1 and CDR2 sequences are LNHDA and SQIVND (reference sequence). The CDR3 is made up of 14 amino acids. V dropped 3 bases and J dropped 3 bases, with 12 bases sitting between them. The variable domain in full, completed from reference TRBV19 and TRBJ2-7, reads DGGITQSPKYLFRKEGQNVTLSCEQNLNHDAMYWYRQDPGQGLRLIYYSQIVNDFQKGDIAEGYSVSREKKESFPLTVTSAQKNPTAFYLCASSIGPQGYEQYFGPGTRLTVT.

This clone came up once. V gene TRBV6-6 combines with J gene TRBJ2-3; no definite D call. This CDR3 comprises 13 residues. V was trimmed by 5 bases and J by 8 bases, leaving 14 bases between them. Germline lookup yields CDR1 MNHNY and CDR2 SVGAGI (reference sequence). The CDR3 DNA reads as TGTGCCAGCAGTACCACGTTGATTGTTACGCAGTATTTT. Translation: CASSTTLIVTQYF.

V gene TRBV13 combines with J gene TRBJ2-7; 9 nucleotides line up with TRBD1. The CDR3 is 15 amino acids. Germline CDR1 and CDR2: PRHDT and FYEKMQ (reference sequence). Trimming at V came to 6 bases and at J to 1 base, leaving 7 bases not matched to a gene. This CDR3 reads CASRPRGQGSYEQYF. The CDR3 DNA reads TGTGCCAGCAGACCCCGAGGACAGGGGTCCTACGAGCAGTACTTC.

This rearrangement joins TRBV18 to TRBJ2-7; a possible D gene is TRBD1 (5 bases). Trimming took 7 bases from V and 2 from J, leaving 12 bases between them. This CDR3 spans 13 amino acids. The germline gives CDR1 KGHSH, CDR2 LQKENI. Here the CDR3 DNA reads TGTGCCAGCTGTGAGACAGCGCCCTACGAGCAGTACTTC. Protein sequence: CASCETAPYEQYF.

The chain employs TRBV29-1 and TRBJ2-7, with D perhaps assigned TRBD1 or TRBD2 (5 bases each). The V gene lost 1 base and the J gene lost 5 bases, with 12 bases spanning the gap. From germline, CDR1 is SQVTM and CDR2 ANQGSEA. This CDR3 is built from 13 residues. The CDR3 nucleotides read TGCAGCGTTGAAGGTCCGGGGACCAACGAGCAGTACTTC. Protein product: CSVEGPGTNEQYF.

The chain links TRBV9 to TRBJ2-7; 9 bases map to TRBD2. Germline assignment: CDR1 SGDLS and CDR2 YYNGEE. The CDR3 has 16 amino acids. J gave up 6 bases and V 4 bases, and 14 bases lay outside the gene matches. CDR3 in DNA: TGTGCCAGCAGCCCCCGACTAGCGGTATCTAGGGGCGAGCAGTACTTC. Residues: CASSPRLAVSRGEQYF. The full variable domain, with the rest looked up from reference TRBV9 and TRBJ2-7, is DSGVTQTPKHLITATGQRVTLRCSPRSGDLSVYWYQQSLDQGLQFLIQYYNGEERAKGNILERFSAQQFPDLHSELNLSSLELGDSALYFCASSPRLAVSRGEQYFGPGTRLTVT.

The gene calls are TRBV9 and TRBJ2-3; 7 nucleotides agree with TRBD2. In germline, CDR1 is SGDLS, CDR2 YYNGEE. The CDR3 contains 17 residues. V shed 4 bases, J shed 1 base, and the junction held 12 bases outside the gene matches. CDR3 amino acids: CASSPLVVAGGTDTQYF. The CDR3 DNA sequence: TGTGCCAGCAGCCCCCTCGTGGTTGCGGGAGGCACAGATACGCAGTATTTT.